Shown below are 4 T cell receptor beta chains from a single sample sequenced in a study of blood T cell repertoires in COVID-19. Profiled with immunoSEQ multiplex PCR; TCRdb holds only in-frame clones, not every one. The sample lists roughly 35,000 clones; roughly 84% were seen once. Material: peripheral blood. The receptors originated from a man between 60 and 75 years old with active COVID-19.

V usage is TRBV4-3 and J usage is TRBJ2-5; perhaps TRBD2 as D (5 bases). The CDR3 has 14 residues. The ends were cut back, 4 bases at V and 4 bases at J, with 13 bases in the middle. CDR1 is LGHNA and CDR2 is YSLEER in the germline V gene. The CDR3 region is CASSPARGGETQYF. The CDR3 nucleotides read TGCGCCAGCAGCCCCGCCCGGGGTGGAGAGACCCAGTACTTC.

The genes are TRBV3-1 (or the pseudogene TRBV3-2) and TRBJ2-7, with TRBD1 matching over 7 bases. The CDR3 extends over 15 amino acids. Germline CDR1 LGHDT, CDR2 YNNKEL (reference sequence). V trimming: 1 base; J trimming: 4 bases; junction bases outside the gene matches: 7. This chain's CDR3 is CASSQVRLQGYEQYF. CDR3 nucleotides: TGTGCCAGCAGCCAAGTACGCCTACAGGGGTACGAGCAGTACTTC.

The V call is TRBV7-8, the J call TRBJ2-1; maybe TRBD1 (5 bases). Per the germline V gene, CDR1 is SGHVS and CDR2 is FQNEAQ. The CDR3 runs to 17 residues. V was cut by 2 bases and J by 4 bases, with 18 bases left in between. CDR3 protein: CASSLLTVQDGYNEQFF. The CDR3 DNA reads as TGTGCCAGCAGCTTACTGACAGTACAAGATGGGTACAATGAGCAGTTCTTC.

This chain joins TRBV23-1 and TRBJ2-3, with 8 nucleotides matching TRBD1. TRBV23-1 is recorded as an ORF, its role being uncertain. There are 14 residues in the CDR3. With 6 bases clipped from V and 4 bases from J, the junction kept 6 bases outside the gene matches. CDR3 region: CASSPDRDPDTQYF. For the CDR3, the DNA is TGCGCCAGCAGCCCGGACAGGGACCCAGATACGCAGTATTTT.